This is a list of T cell receptor beta chains from one sample in a study of T cells in localized non-small cell lung cancer. Sequencing used immunoSEQ multiplex PCR; TCRdb keeps in-frame clones, though not all of them. The data show thousands of clones, with 45% to 65% seen just once and about 7.3% held by the top ten. The source material was lymph node tissue, sampled before any cancer treatment. The receptors were gathered from a male donor aged 60 or over with stage I squamous cell lung carcinoma. Both conserved end residues are part of each CDR3. D genes are given only for firm matches. Clone size is stated in some rows and not others, as once, few, many or a class when expanded.

J,D,V,size,CDR3,DNA
TRBJ2-2,.,TRBV6-1,.,CAISEDRNTGELFF,TGTGCCATCAGTGAAGACCGAAACACCGGGGAGCTGTTTTTT
TRBJ1-1,.,TRBV9,.,CASSSGRRLGEAFF,TGTGCCAGCAGTTCCGGCCGGCGACTTGGTGAAGCTTTCTTT
TRBJ1-1,.,TRBV14,.,CASSQGGVNTEAFF,TGTGCCAGCAGCCAAGGCGGAGTGAACACTGAAGCTTTCTTT
TRBJ1-2,TRBD1,TRBV18,.,CASSLTGTSGYTF,TGTGCCAGCTCACTGACAGGGACGTCTGGCTACACCTTC
TRBJ2-5,TRBD1,TRBV2,once,CASIGDRGKRETQYF,TGTGCCAGCATTGGGGACAGGGGGAAGAGAGAGACCCAGTACTTC
TRBJ1-4,.,TRBV1,.,CASSSHGDEKLFF,TGCGCCAGCAGCTCTCACGGGGATGAAAAACTGTTTTTT
TRBJ1-3,.,TRBV6-4,few,CASSVGNTIYF,TGTGCCAGCAGTGTCGGGAACACCATATATTTT
TRBJ2-2,TRBD1,TRBV6-8,.,CASSLRGTAGELFF,TGTGCCAGCAGCTTACGAGGGACAGCCGGGGAGCTGTTTTTT
TRBJ1-3,.,TRBV28,.,CASSMDPKPGNTIYF,TGTGCCAGCAGTATGGACCCGAAACCTGGAAACACCATATATTTT
TRBJ1-5,.,TRBV28,.,CACRQEDQPQHF,TGTGCCTGCCGTCAGGAAGATCAGCCCCAGCATTTT
TRBJ1-2,.,TRBV19,.,CASSIGGARGYTF,TGTGCCAGTAGTATTGGGGGGGCGCGTGGCTACACCTTC
TRBJ2-2,.,TRBV12-2,medium-sized,CATSGTDNTGELFF,TGTGCCACCTCCGGGACAGATAACACCGGGGAGCTGTTTTTT
TRBJ2-7,TRBD2,TRBV28,.,CATTPQGLAYEQYF,TGTGCCACCACTCCCCAGGGACTAGCCTACGAGCAGTACTTC
TRBJ2-3,.,TRBV9,.,CASSSRDVMNTQYF,TGTGCCAGCAGCAGCCGGGACGTGATGAATACGCAGTATTTT
TRBJ2-1,TRBD2,TRBV29-1,.,CSVASGSGADEQFF,TGCAGCGTTGCCAGCGGGAGCGGTGCGGATGAGCAGTTCTTC
TRBJ2-7,TRBD1,TRBV10-2,.,CASSEKGTGREQYF,TGCGCCAGCAGTGAGAAGGGGACAGGGCGCGAGCAGTACTTC
TRBJ2-1,.,TRBV18,.,CASSPMDNEQFF,TGTGCCAGCTCACCGATGGACAATGAGCAGTTCTTC
TRBJ2-1,.,TRBV18,once,CASSPLRDEQFF,TGTGCCAGCTCGCCCCTAAGGGATGAGCAGTTCTTC
TRBJ1-2,.,TRBV6-4,few,CASSEAPGANYGYTF,TGTGCCAGCAGTGAAGCGCCGGGAGCTAACTATGGCTACACCTTC
TRBJ2-7,TRBD1,TRBV6-8,.,CASSLRQGNYEQYF,TGTGCCAGCAGTCTCAGACAGGGTAACTACGAGCAGTACTTC
TRBJ2-1,TRBD2,TRBV25-1,.,CASTVGGSSYNEQFF,TGTGCCAGCACTGTTGGCGGGAGTTCCTACAATGAGCAGTTCTTC
TRBJ2-7,TRBD2,TRBV5-1,.,CASSWGLAGNKRSYEQYF,TGCGCCAGCAGCTGGGGACTAGCGGGAAACAAAAGATCCTACGAGCAGTACTTC
TRBJ2-7,.,TRBV18,.,CASSGTGSYEQYF,TGTGCCAGCTCAGGGACGGGCTCCTACGAGCAGTACTTC
TRBJ2-5,.,TRBV30,.,CAWTSIREETQYF,TGTGCCTGGACTTCAATTAGAGAAGAGACCCAGTACTTC
TRBJ2-1,.,TRBV18,.,CASSPKGLAIEQFF,TGTGCCAGCTCACCGAAGGGTCTGGCCATTGAGCAGTTCTTC
TRBJ1-2,TRBD1,TRBV28,.,CASSSRGETYGYTF,TGTGCCAGCAGTTCCAGGGGGGAGACTTACGGCTACACCTTC
TRBJ1-3,.,TRBV1,.,CASSQAPVHFGNTIYF,TGCGCCAGCAGCCAAGCCCCAGTCCACTTTGGAAACACCATATATTTT
TRBJ2-3,TRBD2,TRBV9,medium-sized,CASSPTGAGGDTQYF,TGTGCCAGCAGTCCTACAGGGGCGGGAGGGGATACGCAGTATTTT
TRBJ2-1,.,TRBV29-1,.,CSVPPRPQGNNEQFF,TGCAGCGTCCCACCGCGTCCCCAGGGAAACAATGAGCAGTTCTTC
TRBJ1-1,.,TRBV18,.,CASSQAGNTEAFF,TGTGCCAGCTCACAGGCAGGTAACACTGAAGCTTTCTTT
TRBJ1-2,TRBD1,TRBV29-1,.,CSVGSGQAIYGYTF,TGCAGCGTCGGATCGGGACAGGCGATCTATGGCTACACCTTC
TRBJ2-7,.,TRBV19,.,CASSAGSYEQYF,TGTGCCAGTAGCGCCGGGAGCTACGAGCAGTACTTC
TRBJ2-5,.,TRBV18,.,CASSPGGWGETQYF,TGTGCCAGCTCACCAGGCGGCTGGGGAGAGACCCAGTACTTC
TRBJ2-7,TRBD1,TRBV11-3,few,CTSSLGQGFSEQYF,TGTACCAGCAGCTTAGGACAGGGGTTCAGCGAGCAGTACTTC
TRBJ1-1,TRBD1,TRBV28,.,CASSLWDRSNTEAFF,TGTGCCAGCAGCCTTTGGGACAGGTCGAACACTGAAGCTTTCTTT
TRBJ2-7,TRBD2,TRBV5-1,.,CASSSRALAAYEQYF,TGCGCCAGCAGCTCCCGGGCACTAGCGGCCTACGAGCAGTACTTC
TRBJ2-2,.,TRBV28,.,CASSWDTSTGELFF,TGTGCCAGCAGTTGGGACACAAGCACCGGGGAGCTGTTTTTT
TRBJ2-7,TRBD2,TRBV29-1,.,CSVGGLVSYEQYF,TGCAGCGTAGGAGGACTAGTATCCTACGAGCAGTACTTC
TRBJ2-2,.,TRBV18,.,CASSPPRGGLGTGELFF,TGTGCCAGCTCACCACCCAGGGGAGGGCTCGGCACCGGGGAGCTGTTTTTT
TRBJ2-2,.,TRBV9,once,CATKGLAGELFF,TGTGCCACTAAGGGATTGGCCGGGGAGCTGTTTTTT
TRBJ1-5,TRBD1,TRBV11-1,.,CASSLAGTDNQPQHF,TGTGCCAGCAGCTTAGCCGGGACAGACAATCAGCCCCAGCATTTT
TRBJ2-7,.,TRBV4-1,.,CASSHRPPYEQYF,TGCGCCAGCAGCCATCGACCTCCCTACGAGCAGTACTTC
TRBJ2-7,.,TRBV28,.,CASYRSAGAPYEQYF,TGTGCCAGCTACCGGTCGGCGGGGGCGCCTTACGAGCAGTACTTC
TRBJ2-7,.,TRBV28,.,CASFSGTSYEQYF,TGTGCCTCCTTTTCAGGGACCTCCTACGAGCAGTACTTC
TRBJ2-7,.,TRBV6-8,few,CASSYPRESYEQYF,TGTGCCAGCAGTTACCCCCGGGAATCCTACGAGCAGTACTTC
TRBJ1-4,.,TRBV14,.,CASSQAGRSNEKLFF,TGTGCCAGCAGCCAAGCTGGACGGTCTAATGAAAAACTGTTTTTT
TRBJ1-5,TRBD1,TRBV30,.,CAWSVPPDRGLVQPQHF,TGTGCCTGGAGTGTACCCCCGGACAGGGGGTTAGTGCAGCCCCAGCATTTT
TRBJ1-3,.,TRBV6-4,.,CASSPGGRGNTIYF,TGTGCCAGCAGCCCGGGGGGGCGAGGAAACACCATATATTTT
TRBJ2-1,.,TRBV7-5,few,CASSLGAGGPHNEQFF,TGTGCCAGCAGCTTGGGTGCGGGAGGGCCTCACAATGAGCAGTTCTTC
TRBJ2-1,TRBD2,TRBV9,few,CASSRVVGTSGYNEQFF,TGTGCCAGCAGTCGTGTGGTCGGGACTAGCGGCTACAATGAGCAGTTCTTC
TRBJ1-1,.,TRBV14,.,CASSPRTGWDTEAFF,TGTGCCAGCAGCCCACGGACGGGGTGGGACACTGAAGCTTTCTTT
TRBJ2-1,TRBD1,TRBV23-1,.,CASSQSGQHNEQFF,TGCGCCAGCAGTCAATCGGGACAGCACAATGAGCAGTTCTTC
TRBJ2-1,.,TRBV9,.,CASSVGQKIYNEQFF,TGTGCCAGCAGCGTAGGACAGAAGATTTACAATGAGCAGTTCTTC
TRBJ2-2,.,TRBV19,.,CASSPTNTGELFF,TGTGCCAGTAGTCCTACGAACACCGGGGAGCTGTTTTTT
TRBJ2-3,.,TRBV19,once,CASTAGLLADTQYF,TGTGCCAGTACCGCGGGGCTATTGGCAGATACGCAGTATTTT
TRBJ1-4,.,TRBV6-8,few,CASSSRPTEKLFF,TGTGCCAGCAGCAGCCGACCGACTGAAAAACTGTTTTTT
TRBJ2-1,TRBD2,TRBV6-8,.,CASSLAVGNEQFF,TGTGCCAGCAGCCTAGCGGTTGGGAATGAGCAGTTCTTC
TRBJ2-7,.,TRBV29-1,.,CSVEGRQGGYEQYF,TGCAGCGTTGAAGGCCGACAGGGAGGGTACGAGCAGTACTTC
TRBJ2-3,TRBD2,TRBV15,.,CATSRGLAGGTDTQYF,TGTGCCACCAGCAGGGGACTAGCAGGGGGCACAGATACGCAGTATTTT